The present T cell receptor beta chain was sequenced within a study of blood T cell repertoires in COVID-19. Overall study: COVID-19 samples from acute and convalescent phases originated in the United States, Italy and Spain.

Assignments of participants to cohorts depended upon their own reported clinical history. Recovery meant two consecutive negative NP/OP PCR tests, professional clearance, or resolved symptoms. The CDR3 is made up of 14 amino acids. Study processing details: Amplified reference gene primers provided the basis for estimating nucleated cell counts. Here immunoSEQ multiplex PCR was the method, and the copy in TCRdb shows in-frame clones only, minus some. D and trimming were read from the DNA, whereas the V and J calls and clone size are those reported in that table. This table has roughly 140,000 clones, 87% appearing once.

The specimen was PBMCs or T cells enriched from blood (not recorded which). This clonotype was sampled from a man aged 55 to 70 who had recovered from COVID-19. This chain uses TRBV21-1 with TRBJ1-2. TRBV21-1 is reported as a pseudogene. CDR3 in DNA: TGTGCCAGCAGCAGGGAGGACACAACTTGGGGCTACACCTTC. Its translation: CASSREDTTWGYTF.